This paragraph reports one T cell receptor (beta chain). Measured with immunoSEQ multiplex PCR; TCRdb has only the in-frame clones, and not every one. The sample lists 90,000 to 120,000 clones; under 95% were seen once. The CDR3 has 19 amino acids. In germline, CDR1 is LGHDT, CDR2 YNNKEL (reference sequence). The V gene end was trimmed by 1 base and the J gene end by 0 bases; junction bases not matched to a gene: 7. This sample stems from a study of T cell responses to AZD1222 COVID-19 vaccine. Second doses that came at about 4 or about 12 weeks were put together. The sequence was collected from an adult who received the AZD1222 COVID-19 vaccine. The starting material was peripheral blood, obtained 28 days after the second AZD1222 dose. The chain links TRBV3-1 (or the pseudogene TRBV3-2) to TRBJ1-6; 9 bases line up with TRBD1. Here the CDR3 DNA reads TGTGCCAGCAGCCAAGGATCCGGACAGGGGAGCTCCTATAATTCACCCCTCCACTTT. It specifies CASSQGSGQGSSYNSPLHF.